This T cell receptor beta chain was identified during a study of CD8 T cells in ankylosing spondylitis. TCRdb re-analysed the 5' RACE reads in MiXCR, keeping a single row per CDR3 protein. The sample has 670,000 or so distinct CDR3 sequences; roughly 19% are singletons. Study-wide points: Seven to nine highly homologous variants formed a TCR beta motif that appeared characteristic of ankylosing spondylitis blood. Disease-linked clones were found to be CD8+ and relatively rare in peripheral blood. In ankylosing spondylitis patients, matched synovial fluid reportedly showed significant enrichment of disease-linked clones.

CDR1 is DFQATT, CDR2 SNEGSKA, per germline (reference sequence). Trimming removed 6 bases from V and 4 bases from J, with 22 bases in between. There are 16 residues in the CDR3. This clonotype was detected a few times. The target antigen is unknown. The specimen sequenced was blood, either unsorted or a sorted T cell fraction (not recorded which). The V gene is TRBV20-1, the J gene TRBJ1-3, with TRBD1 as a possible D gene (5 bases). This sequence was found in a male donor with ankylosing spondylitis. The CDR3 DNA is TGCAGTGCGGTTCCAGGGTCGGTTAAGTCCGGAAACACCATATATTTT. This codes for CSAVPGSVKSGNTIYF.